This T cell receptor (beta chain) was profiled in a study of blood T cell repertoires in COVID-19. Study background: PBMCs, B-cell-depleted T cells, or T cells provided the cDNA or gDNA that made up the material.

This clone was picked up a small number of times. TCRdb keeps only in-frame clones here, not all; method: immunoSEQ multiplex PCR. Of a few hundred thousand clones listed, about 90% are singletons. Sequenced sample: peripheral blood. The receptor's source is a woman aged 45-59 years with acute or convalescent COVID-19.

For the CDR3, the DNA is TGTGCCAGCAGTCTCAGGGGGGACGATGGCTACACCTTC. Protein product: CASSLRGDDGYTF. J is TRBJ1-2 and V is TRBV14; 7 nucleotides align to TRBD1. The CDR3 is 13 amino acids. Losses at the gene ends were 6 bases for V and 6 bases for J; bases not matched to a gene: 7. Germline V gene lookup returns CDR1 SGHDN and CDR2 FVKESK.